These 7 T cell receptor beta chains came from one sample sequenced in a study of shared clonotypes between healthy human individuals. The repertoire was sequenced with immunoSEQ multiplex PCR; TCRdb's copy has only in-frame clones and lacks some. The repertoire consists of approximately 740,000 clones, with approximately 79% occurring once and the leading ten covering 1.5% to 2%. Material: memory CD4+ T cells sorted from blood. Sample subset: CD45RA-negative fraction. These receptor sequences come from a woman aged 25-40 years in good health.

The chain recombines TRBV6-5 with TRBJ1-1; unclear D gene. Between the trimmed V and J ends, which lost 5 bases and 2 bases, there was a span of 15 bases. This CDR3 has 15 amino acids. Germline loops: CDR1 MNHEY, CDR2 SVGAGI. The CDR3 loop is CASSPLVNFNTEAFF. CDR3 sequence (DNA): TGTGCCAGCAGTCCCTTAGTTAACTTTAACACTGAAGCTTTCTTT.

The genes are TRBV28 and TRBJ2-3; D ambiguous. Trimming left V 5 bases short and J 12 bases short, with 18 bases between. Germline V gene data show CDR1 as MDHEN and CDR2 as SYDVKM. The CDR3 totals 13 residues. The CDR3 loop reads CASSTTAPKGQYF. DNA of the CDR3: TGTGCCAGCAGTACTACGGCCCCCAAAGGACAGTATTTT.

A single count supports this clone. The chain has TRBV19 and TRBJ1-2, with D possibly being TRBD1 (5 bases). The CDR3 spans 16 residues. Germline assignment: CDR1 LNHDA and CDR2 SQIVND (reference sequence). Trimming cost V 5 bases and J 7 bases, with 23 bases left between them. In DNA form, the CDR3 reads TGTGCCAGTAGTCCTCTCAAGGAGTCCAGGGAGGCTGGCTACACCTTC. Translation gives CASSPLKESREAGYTF.

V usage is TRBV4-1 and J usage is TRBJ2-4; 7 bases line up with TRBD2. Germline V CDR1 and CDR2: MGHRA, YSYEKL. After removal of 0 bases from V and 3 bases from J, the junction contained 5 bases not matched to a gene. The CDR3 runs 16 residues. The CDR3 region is CASSQEDPSGKNIQYF. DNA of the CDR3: TGCGCCAGCAGCCAAGAGGATCCTAGCGGCAAAAACATTCAGTACTTC.

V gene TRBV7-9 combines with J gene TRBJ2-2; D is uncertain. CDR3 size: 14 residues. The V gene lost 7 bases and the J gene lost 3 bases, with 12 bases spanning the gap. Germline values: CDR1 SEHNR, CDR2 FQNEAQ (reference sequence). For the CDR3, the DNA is TGTGCCAGCACCCCCGACTCTTACACCGGGGAGCTGTTTTTT. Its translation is CASTPDSYTGELFF.

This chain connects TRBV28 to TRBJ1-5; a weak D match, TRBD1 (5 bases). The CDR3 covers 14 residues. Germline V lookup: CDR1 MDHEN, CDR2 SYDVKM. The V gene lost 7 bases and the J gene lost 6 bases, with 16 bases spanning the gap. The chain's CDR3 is CASTSPTRGQPQHF. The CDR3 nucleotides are TGTGCCAGCACTTCCCCGACTAGGGGTCAGCCCCAGCATTTT.

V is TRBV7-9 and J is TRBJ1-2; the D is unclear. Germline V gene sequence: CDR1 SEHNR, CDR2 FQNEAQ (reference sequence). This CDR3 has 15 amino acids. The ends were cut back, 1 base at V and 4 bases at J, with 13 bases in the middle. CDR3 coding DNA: TGTGCCAGCAGCTTAGAATTTGGGGAGCTCTATGGCTACACCTTC. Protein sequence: CASSLEFGELYGYTF.